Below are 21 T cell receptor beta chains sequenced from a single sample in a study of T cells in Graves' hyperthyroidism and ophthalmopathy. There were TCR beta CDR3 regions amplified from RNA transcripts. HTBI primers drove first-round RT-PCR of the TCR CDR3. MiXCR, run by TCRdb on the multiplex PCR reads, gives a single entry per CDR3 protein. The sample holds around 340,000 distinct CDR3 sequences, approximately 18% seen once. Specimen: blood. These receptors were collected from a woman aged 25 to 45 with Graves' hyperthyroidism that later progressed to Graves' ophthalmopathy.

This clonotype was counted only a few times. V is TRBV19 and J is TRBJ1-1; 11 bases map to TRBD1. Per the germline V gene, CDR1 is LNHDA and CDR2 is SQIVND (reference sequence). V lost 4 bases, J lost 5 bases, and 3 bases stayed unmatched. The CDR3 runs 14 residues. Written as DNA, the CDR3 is TGTGCCAGTAGTAAGGGACAGGGGGGGACTGAAGCTTTCTTT. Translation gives CASSKGQGGTEAFF.

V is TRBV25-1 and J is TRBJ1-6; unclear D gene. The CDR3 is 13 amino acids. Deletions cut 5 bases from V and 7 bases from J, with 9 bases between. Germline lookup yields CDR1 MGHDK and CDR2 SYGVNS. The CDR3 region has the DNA TGTGCCAGCAGTCGGCAGACCAATTCACCCCTCCACTTT. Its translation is CASSRQTNSPLHF.

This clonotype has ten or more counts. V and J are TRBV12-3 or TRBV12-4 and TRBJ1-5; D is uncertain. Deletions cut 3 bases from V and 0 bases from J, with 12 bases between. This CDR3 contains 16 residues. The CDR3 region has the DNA TGTGCCAGCAGTTTGGGAGGCAGCTATAGCAATCAGCCCCAGCATTTT. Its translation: CASSLGGSYSNQPQHF.

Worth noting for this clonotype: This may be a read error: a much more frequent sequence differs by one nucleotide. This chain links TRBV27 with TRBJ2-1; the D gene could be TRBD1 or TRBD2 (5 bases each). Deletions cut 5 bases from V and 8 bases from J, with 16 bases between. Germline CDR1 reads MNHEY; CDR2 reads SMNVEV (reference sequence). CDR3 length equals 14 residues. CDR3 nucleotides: TGTGCCAGCAGTCCGGGGACGGGGCGTCATGAGCAGTTCTTC. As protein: CASSPGTGRHEQFF.

In DNA form, the CDR3 reads TGCGCCAGCAGCTTGCGGGGGACAGACCTTCCGAACACCGGGGAGCTGTTTTTT. Translated: CASSLRGTDLPNTGELFF. J is TRBJ2-2 and V is TRBV5-1; D is possibly TRBD1 (7 bases). Germline V gene sequence: CDR1 SGHRS, CDR2 YFSETQ. The V end lost 1 base, the J end lost 0 bases, and 16 bases lay between the germline ends. The length of the CDR3 is 18 residues.

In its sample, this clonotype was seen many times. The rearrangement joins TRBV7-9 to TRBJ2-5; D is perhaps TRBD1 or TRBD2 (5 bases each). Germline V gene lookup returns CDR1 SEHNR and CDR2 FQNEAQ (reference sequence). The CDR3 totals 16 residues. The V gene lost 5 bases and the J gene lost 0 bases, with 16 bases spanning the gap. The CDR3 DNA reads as TGTGCCAGCAGCGGGGGACGACGGGCACACCAAGAGACCCAGTACTTC. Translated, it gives CASSGGRRAHQETQYF.

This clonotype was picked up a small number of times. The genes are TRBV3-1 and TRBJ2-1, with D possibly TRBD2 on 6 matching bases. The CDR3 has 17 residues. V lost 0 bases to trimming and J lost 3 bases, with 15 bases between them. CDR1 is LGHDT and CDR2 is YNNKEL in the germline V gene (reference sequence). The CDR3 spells CASSQDDRGGIYNEQFF. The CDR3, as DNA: TGTGCCAGCAGCCAAGATGATCGGGGAGGAATCTACAATGAGCAGTTCTTC.

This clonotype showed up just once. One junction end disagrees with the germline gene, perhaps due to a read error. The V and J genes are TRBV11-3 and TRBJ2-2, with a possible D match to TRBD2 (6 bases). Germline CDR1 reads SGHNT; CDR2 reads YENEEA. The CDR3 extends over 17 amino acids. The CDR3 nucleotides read TGTGGCAGCAGCTTATCGCCCGGCGGGATGAACACCGGGGAGCGGTTTTTT. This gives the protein CGSSLSPGGMNTGERFF.

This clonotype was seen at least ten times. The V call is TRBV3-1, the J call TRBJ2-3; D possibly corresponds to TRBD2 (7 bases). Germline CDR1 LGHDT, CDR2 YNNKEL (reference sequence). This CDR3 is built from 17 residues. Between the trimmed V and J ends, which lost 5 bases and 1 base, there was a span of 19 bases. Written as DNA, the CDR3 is TGTGCCAGCAGCAACCGTTACAGGGACTACCGCACAGATACGCAGTATTTT. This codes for CASSNRYRDYRTDTQYF.

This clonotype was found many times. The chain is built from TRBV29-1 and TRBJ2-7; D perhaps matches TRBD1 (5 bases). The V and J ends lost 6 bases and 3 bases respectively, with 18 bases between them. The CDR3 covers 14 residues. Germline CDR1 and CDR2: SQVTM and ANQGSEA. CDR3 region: CSVLTGAGFYEQYF. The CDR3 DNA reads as TGCAGCGTACTCACTGGGGCAGGCTTCTACGAGCAGTACTTC.

The CDR3 nucleotides read TGTGCCAGCAGCCCAGGGTCCAGGGGGCTGAACTATGGCTACACCTTC. Amino acid sequence: CASSPGSRGLNYGYTF. The V call is TRBV3-1, the J call TRBJ1-2; the match to TRBD1 covers 8 bases. J lost 2 bases, V lost 4 bases, and 9 bases had no gene match. This CDR3 is built from 16 residues. CDR1 is LGHDT and CDR2 is YNNKEL in the germline V gene (reference sequence).

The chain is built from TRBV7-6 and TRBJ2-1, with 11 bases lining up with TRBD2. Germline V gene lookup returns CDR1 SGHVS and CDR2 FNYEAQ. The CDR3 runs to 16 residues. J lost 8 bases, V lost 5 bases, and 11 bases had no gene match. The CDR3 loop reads CASSRVAGGPDDEQFF. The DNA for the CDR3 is TGTGCCAGCAGCAGAGTAGCGGGAGGGCCGGACGATGAGCAGTTCTTC.

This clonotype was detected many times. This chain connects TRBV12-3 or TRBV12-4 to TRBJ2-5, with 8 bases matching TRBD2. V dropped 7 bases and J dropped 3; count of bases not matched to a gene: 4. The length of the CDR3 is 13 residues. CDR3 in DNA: TGTGCCAGCAAGCGAGCGGGGGAAGAGACCCAGTACTTC. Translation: CASKRAGEETQYF.

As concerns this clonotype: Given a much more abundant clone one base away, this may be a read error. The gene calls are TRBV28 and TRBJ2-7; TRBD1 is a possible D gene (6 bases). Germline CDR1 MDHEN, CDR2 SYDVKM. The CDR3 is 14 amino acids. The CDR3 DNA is TGTGCCAGCCAGGGGCCCACAGGATACTACGAGCAGTGCTTC. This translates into CASQGPTGYYEQCF.

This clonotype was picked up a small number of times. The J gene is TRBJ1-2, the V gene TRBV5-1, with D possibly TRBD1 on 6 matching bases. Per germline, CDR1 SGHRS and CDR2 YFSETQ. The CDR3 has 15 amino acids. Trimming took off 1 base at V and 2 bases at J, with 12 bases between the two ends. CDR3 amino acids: CASSLMTGTNYGYTF. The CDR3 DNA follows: TGCGCCAGCAGCTTGATGACAGGAACAAACTATGGCTACACCTTC.

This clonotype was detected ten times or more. CDR3 protein: CASSASGRGFSEKLFF. The CDR3 coding sequence is TGTGCCAGCAGCGCCAGTGGCAGGGGTTTTTCGGAAAAACTGTTTTTT. V gene TRBV7-2 combines with J gene TRBJ1-4; TRBD1 might be the D (6 bases). The CDR3 is 16 amino acids. Deletions cut 5 bases from V and 8 bases from J, with 21 bases between. In germline, CDR1 is SGHTA, CDR2 FQGNSA.

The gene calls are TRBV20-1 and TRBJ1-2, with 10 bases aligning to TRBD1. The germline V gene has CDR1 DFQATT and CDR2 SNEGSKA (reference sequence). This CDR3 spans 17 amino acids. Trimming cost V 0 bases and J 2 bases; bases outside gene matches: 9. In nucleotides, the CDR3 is TGCAGTGCTAGAGAGTCGACAGGGGGCCAGGTCAACTATGGCTACACCTTC. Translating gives CSARESTGGQVNYGYTF.

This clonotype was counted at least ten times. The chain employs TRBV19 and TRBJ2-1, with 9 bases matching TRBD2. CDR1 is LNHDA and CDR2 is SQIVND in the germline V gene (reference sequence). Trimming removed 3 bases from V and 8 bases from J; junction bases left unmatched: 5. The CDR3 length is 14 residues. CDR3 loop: CASSILAGGYEQFF. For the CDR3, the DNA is TGTGCCAGTAGTATTCTGGCGGGAGGGTATGAGCAGTTCTTC.

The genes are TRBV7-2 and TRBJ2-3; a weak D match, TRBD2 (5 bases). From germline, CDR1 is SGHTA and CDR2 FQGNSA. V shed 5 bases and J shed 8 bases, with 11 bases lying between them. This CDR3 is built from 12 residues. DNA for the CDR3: TGTGCCAGCAGCCCAACTAGAACTACGCAGTATTTT. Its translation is CASSPTRTTQYF.

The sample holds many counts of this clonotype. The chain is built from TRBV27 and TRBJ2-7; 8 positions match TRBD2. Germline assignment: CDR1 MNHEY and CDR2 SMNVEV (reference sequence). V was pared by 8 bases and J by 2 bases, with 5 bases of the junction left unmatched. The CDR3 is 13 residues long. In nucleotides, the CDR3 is TGTGCCAGCGGAGCGGGGGCCCCCTACGAGCAGTACTTC. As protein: CASGAGAPYEQYF.

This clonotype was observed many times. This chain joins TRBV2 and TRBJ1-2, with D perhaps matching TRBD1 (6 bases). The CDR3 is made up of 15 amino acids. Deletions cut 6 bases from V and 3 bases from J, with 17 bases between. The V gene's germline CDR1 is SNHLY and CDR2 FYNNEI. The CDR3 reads CASSADWGQDYGYTF. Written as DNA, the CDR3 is TGTGCCAGCAGCGCAGACTGGGGACAAGACTATGGCTACACCTTC.